The TCR beta chain described here comes from a study of shared clonotypes between healthy human individuals. Findings and caveats of the study: Clonotypes shared by all four sorted-subset donors had higher generation probabilities than non-shared clonotypes. Donor clonotype sharing was expected to depend on sequencing depth.

Germline lookup yields CDR1 MNHNS and CDR2 SASEGT. V lost 6 bases and J lost 4; bases outside the gene matches: 8. The CDR3 spans 15 residues. Turning to this clone: As yet, its antigen is unknown.

In the authors' workflow: Junction-only sequences without quality scores were provided by ImmunoSEQ, so filtering was different. Generated by immunoSEQ multiplex PCR, the TCRdb table keeps only in-frame clones and is missing some. V and J calls plus clone size are reproduced from that table; the DNA served to infer D and trimming. The table records about a million clones, 76% of them present only once. From CD4+ cells came CD45RA+ naive and CD45RA-negative memory subsets. The origin of this receptor is a man aged 18-30 years in good health. The rearrangement uses TRBV6-1 and TRBJ2-1, with 8 positions matching TRBD1. The sequencing sample was made of memory CD4+ T cells sorted from blood. Subset denoted: CD45RA-negative fraction. CDR3 bases: TGTGCCAGCAGGACCGGGACAGGAGTTTACAATGAGCAGTTCTTC. It codes for CASRTGTGVYNEQFF.